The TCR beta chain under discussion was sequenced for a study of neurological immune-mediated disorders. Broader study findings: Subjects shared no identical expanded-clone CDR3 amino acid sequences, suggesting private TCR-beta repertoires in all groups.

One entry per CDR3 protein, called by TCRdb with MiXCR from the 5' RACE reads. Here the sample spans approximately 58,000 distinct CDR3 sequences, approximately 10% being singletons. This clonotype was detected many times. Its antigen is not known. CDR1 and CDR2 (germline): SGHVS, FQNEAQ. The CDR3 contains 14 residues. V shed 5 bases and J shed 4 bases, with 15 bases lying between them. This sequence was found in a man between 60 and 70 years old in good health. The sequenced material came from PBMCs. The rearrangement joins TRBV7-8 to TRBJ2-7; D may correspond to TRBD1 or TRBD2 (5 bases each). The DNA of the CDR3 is TGTGCCAGCAGCGTCGGGACGACCGCATACGAGCAGTACTTC. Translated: CASSVGTTAYEQYF.